This T cell receptor beta chain was sequenced in a study of relationships among human T cell subsets. Study-wide points: Bead-based sorting did not rule out CD4+CD8+ double-positive cells. Th1, Th2 and regulatory subsets overlapped substantially in CDR3 sequences.

From mRNA, alpha and beta CDR3 regions were amplified using semiquantitative ARM-PCR. In ARM-PCR, communal superprimers followed tagged nested gene-specific primers for exponential amplification. Nested primers were removed by exonuclease before the second PCR round. A single record per CDR3 protein comes from TCRdb applying MiXCR to the multiplex PCR reads. The data hold some 14,000 distinct CDR3 sequences, with roughly 60% observed a single time. With respect to this clonotype: Antigen: not known.

With 7 bases clipped from V and 2 bases from J, the junction kept 11 bases outside the gene matches. The length of the CDR3 is 16 residues. Germline values: CDR1 MDHEN, CDR2 SYDVKM. CD4+ cells were positively selected first, then anti-CD25 beads isolated CD4+CD25+ regulatory T cells. T cell subsets were isolated with magnetic beads coated with subset-specific monoclonal antibodies. The V and J genes are TRBV28 and TRBJ2-7, with 10 bases identical to TRBD1. The sequencing sample was made of Tregs sorted from blood. This TCR derives from a man between 35 and 55 years old in good health. The CDR3 protein is CASIARGQGSPYEQYF. CDR3 DNA: TGTGCCAGCATCGCAAGGGGACAGGGGTCCCCCTACGAGCAGTACTTC.